The rows below give T cell receptor beta chains drawn from one sample of a study of blood T cell repertoires in COVID-19. Profiled with immunoSEQ multiplex PCR; TCRdb holds only in-frame clones, not every one. This table holds 380,000 or so clones, around 90% found once. The specimen was peripheral blood. These receptors were taken from a man aged 35-49 years with acute or convalescent COVID-19. Both conserved end residues are part of each CDR3. The D gene is left open where the match is weak. Some rows mark clone size as missing; the rest say once, few, many or name a class of expanded clone.

TRBD1,TRBJ2-6,.,TRBV3-1/TRBV3-2,TGTGCCAGCAGCCAACGGACAGGAAGACCCACCTCTGGGGCCAACGTCCTGACTTTC,CASSQRTGRPTSGANVLTF
TRBD1,TRBJ2-3,.,TRBV28,TGTGCCAGCAGTTTATACGGGACAGGGGTTTCCTACCTCACAGATACGCAGTATTTT,CASSLYGTGVSYLTDTQYF
TRBD2,TRBJ2-1,.,TRBV5-1,TGCGCCAGCAGCTTGCCGACTAGCGGGAGGCGAAATGAGCAGTTCTTC,CASSLPTSGRRNEQFF
TRBD1,TRBJ2-3,.,TRBV28,TGTGCCAGCAGTTACGGACAGGGAAGATCGACAGATACGCAGTATTTT,CASSYGQGRSTDTQYF
TRBD1,TRBJ1-6,.,TRBV29-1,TGCAGCGTGGGACAGGGAAACTCACCCCTCCACTTT,CSVGQGNSPLHF
.,TRBJ2-1,.,TRBV27,TGTGCCAGCAGCTGGCGGGGGCTGAGGAATGAGCAGTTCTTC,CASSWRGLRNEQFF
.,TRBJ1-1,few,TRBV9,TGTGCCAGCAGCGTTACACACACAAACACTGAAGCTTTCTTT,CASSVTHTNTEAFF
TRBD1,TRBJ1-2,.,TRBV30,TGTGCCTGGAGCGCCGACAGGGTTCTCTATGGCTACACCTTC,CAWSADRVLYGYTF
.,TRBJ1-1,.,TRBV2,TGTGCCAGCAGTGAATTTCTGTGGGGCAGCCTGAACACTGAAGCTTTCTTT,CASSEFLWGSLNTEAFF
.,TRBJ2-3,once,TRBV5-4,TGTGCCAGCAGCTCGGACTCCCGGACAGATACGCAGTATTTT,CASSSDSRTDTQYF
.,TRBJ1-2,few,TRBV7-2,TGTGCCAGCAGCTTAGCCACAGGTTATGGCTACACCTTC,CASSLATGYGYTF
.,TRBJ2-3,.,TRBV2,TGTGCCAGCAGTTTCCTTGTGGGCGGGGATACGCAGTATTTT,CASSFLVGGDTQYF
.,TRBJ2-3,.,TRBV18,TGTGCCAGCTCACCACCAGGGGTTGTGGGCACAGATACGCAGTATTTT,CASSPPGVVGTDTQYF
TRBD1,TRBJ1-4,.,TRBV6-6,TGTGCCAGCAGTTACTCGAGACAGGGGGGTGAAAAACTGTTTTTT,CASSYSRQGGEKLFF
TRBD1,TRBJ1-2,.,TRBV11-2,TGTGCCAGCAGCCCCTCAAGACAGGGGAGAGTCTATGGCTACACCTTC,CASSPSRQGRVYGYTF
.,TRBJ1-2,.,TRBV5-1,TGCGCCAGCAGCTTGGGAGCACAGGGAAGGGGCTATGGCTACACCTTC,CASSLGAQGRGYGYTF
TRBD2,TRBJ2-2,.,TRBV7-3,TGTGCCAGCAGCTCACTAGCGGGGGGGAACACCGGGGAGCTGTTTTTT,CASSSLAGGNTGELFF
.,TRBJ1-1,.,TRBV30,TGTGCCTGGATCCCCACGGGAGATGAAGCTTTCTTT,CAWIPTGDEAFF
.,TRBJ2-7,once,TRBV7-2,TGTGCCAGCAGCTTATGGGGTAGGATCGCGGGGTCCTACGAGCAGTACTTC,CASSLWGRIAGSYEQYF
.,TRBJ1-1,.,TRBV12-3/TRBV12-4,TGTGCCAGCAGTTTCGGCAGGGATGGCGCTTTCTTT,CASSFGRDGAFF
.,TRBJ2-2,.,TRBV7-9,TGTGCCAGCAGCCCACTAGGGTCGGGCGGGGAGCTGTTTTTT,CASSPLGSGGELFF
TRBD2,TRBJ2-1,.,TRBV9,TGTGCCAGCAGCGTAGCCAGCGGGGGATACAATGAGCAGTTCTTC,CASSVASGGYNEQFF